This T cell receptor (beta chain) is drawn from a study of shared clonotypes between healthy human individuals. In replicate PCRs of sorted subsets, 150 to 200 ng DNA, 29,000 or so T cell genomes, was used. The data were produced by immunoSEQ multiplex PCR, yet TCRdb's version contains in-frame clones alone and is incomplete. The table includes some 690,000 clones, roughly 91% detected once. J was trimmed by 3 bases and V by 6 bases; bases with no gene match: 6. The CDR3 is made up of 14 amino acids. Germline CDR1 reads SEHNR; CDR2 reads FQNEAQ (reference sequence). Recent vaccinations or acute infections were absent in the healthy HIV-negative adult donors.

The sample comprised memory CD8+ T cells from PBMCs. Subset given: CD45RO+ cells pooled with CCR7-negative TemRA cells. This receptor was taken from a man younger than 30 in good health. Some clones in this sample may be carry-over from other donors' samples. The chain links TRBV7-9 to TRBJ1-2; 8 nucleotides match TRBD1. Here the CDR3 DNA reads TGTGCCAGCAGTTCGGACAGGGCCGACTATGGCTACACCTTC. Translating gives CASSSDRADYGYTF. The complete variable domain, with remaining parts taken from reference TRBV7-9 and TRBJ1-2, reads DTGVSQNPRHKITKRGQNVTFRCDPISEHNRLYWYRQTLGQGPEFLTYFQNEAQLEKSRLLSDRFSAERPKGSFSTLEIQRTEQGDSAMYLCASSSDRADYGYTFGSGTRLTVV.